This T cell receptor beta chain was sequenced in a study of blood T cells in healthy people across ages. Study-wide results and caveats: There was a strong correlation between TCR beta diversity and naive T cell percentage. Diversity was higher, and naive CD4+ cells more numerous, in long-lived donors than in aged donors.

The germline gives CDR1 WSHSY, CDR2 SAAADI. J was trimmed by 1 base and V by 2 bases; bases with no gene match: 11. This CDR3 has 17 residues. The authors ran a second PCR of about 7 to 12 cycles using a sample-barcoded 5' primer and a J-beta primer mix. CDR3-containing paired-end reads numbering at least 2.5 million came from each sample. TCRdb redid the calling of the 5' RACE reads with MiXCR, one entry per CDR3 protein. The sample holds about 640,000 distinct CDR3 sequences, 58% seen once. This clonotype was counted between two and nine times. Antigen: not known. The chain has TRBV10-2 and TRBJ2-7; TRBD1 agrees at 7 bases. The sequence was obtained from a man aged 60 to 69 in good health. Specimen: blood. Here the CDR3 reads CASSENLGTADSYEQYF. CDR3 bases: TGCGCCAGCAGTGAGAATCTAGGGACAGCTGATTCCTACGAGCAGTACTTC.